The 28 T cell receptor beta chains below were found in one sample sequenced in a study of shared clonotypes between healthy human individuals. Naive-designated CD8 cells lacked CD45RO, were positively enriched for CCR7, and omitted terminally differentiated effector memory CD45RA+ cells. Using immunoSEQ multiplex PCR, the repertoire was profiled, and TCRdb retains in-frame clones only, with some absent. This repertoire shows nearly 2 million clones, just under 95% found once; its top ten account for 1% to 1.5%. Sequenced input: naive CD8+ T cells sorted from blood. Source of these receptors: a man younger than 35 in good health.

J is TRBJ2-7 and V is TRBV6-1, with TRBD1 matching 10 bases. Germline lookup yields CDR1 MNHNS and CDR2 SASEGT. V trimming: 6 bases; J trimming: 5 bases; junction bases outside the gene matches: 7. This CDR3 contains 14 residues. The CDR3: CASRQDRGSDEQYF. For the CDR3, the DNA is TGTGCCAGCAGACAGGACAGGGGGTCCGACGAGCAGTACTTC.

The chain links TRBV15 to TRBJ1-1; D is ambiguous. Trimming took 3 bases from V and 4 from J, leaving 12 bases between them. This CDR3 region has 14 residues. Germline loops: CDR1 LNHNV, CDR2 YYDKDF (reference sequence). CDR3 loop: CATSSGLVSTEAFF. CDR3 coding DNA: TGTGCCACCAGCAGCGGTCTCGTGAGCACTGAAGCTTTCTTT.

Concerning this clone itself: This sample also contains other DNA sequences that code for the same CDR3. The chain is built from TRBV5-6 and TRBJ2-7; no definite D call. With 0 bases removed from V and 2 bases from J, the gap between germline ends came to 9 bases. This CDR3 is built from 14 residues. Germline lookup yields CDR1 SGHDT and CDR2 YYEEEE. The CDR3 sequence is CASSLGGSPYEQYF. Written as DNA, the CDR3 is TGTGCCAGCAGCTTGGGGGGTTCGCCCTACGAGCAGTACTTC.

Regarding this clone: The identical CDR3 is also encoded by other nucleotide sequences in the sample. The V and J genes are TRBV27 and TRBJ2-7; D is perhaps TRBD1 or TRBD2 (6 bases each). The CDR3 totals 14 residues. From germline, CDR1 is MNHEY and CDR2 SMNVEV (reference sequence). Between the trimmed V and J ends, which lost 6 bases and 4 bases, there was a span of 16 bases. CDR3 sequence (DNA): TGTGCCAGCAGCCCGGGGGCAGGCGGGTACGAGCAGTACTTC. As protein: CASSPGAGGYEQYF.

With regard to this clone: Other DNA sequences from this sample encode an identical CDR3 as well. The chain has TRBV4-3 and TRBJ1-5; 9 nucleotides agree with TRBD1. This CDR3 region has 15 residues. V shed 4 bases, J shed 5 bases, and the junction held 6 bases outside the gene matches. The V gene's germline CDR1 is LGHNA and CDR2 YSLEER. The CDR3 DNA sequence: TGCGCCAGCAGCCGGATAACAGGGGGCGATCAGCCCCAGCATTTT. As protein: CASSRITGGDQPQHF.

The rearrangement uses TRBV15 and TRBJ2-5; 14 nucleotides align to TRBD2. With 3 bases clipped from V and 5 bases from J, the junction kept 20 bases outside the gene matches. There are 21 residues in the CDR3. The germline gives CDR1 LNHNV, CDR2 YYDKDF (reference sequence). The CDR3 sequence: CATSSDLPGLAGESILETQYF. For the CDR3, the DNA is TGTGCCACCAGCAGCGACCTACCGGGACTAGCGGGAGAAAGCATTTTGGAGACCCAGTACTTC.

The CDR3 region has the DNA TGTGCCAGCAGTCCGGATGGCGGCAATCAGCCCCAGCATTTT. Translated: CASSPDGGNQPQHF. This chain links TRBV7-6 with TRBJ1-5; D unclear. V lost 6 bases and J lost 2, with 11 bases in between. CDR3 length: 14 residues. In germline, CDR1 is SGHVS, CDR2 FNYEAQ. Supplemented by reference TRBV7-6 and TRBJ1-5, the full variable domain reads GAGVSQSPRYKVTKRGQDVALRCDPISGHVSLYWYRQALGQGPEFLTYFNYEAQQDKSGLPNDRFSAERPEGSISTLTIQRTEQRDSAMYRCASSPDGGNQPQHFGDGTRLSIL.

Notes on this clone: This CDR3 is also generated by other DNA sequences in the sample. The chain carries TRBV11-2 and TRBJ2-1; D gene unclear. Germline values: CDR1 SGHAT, CDR2 FQNNGV. The CDR3 is made up of 12 amino acids. Trimming cost V 1 base and J 7 bases, with 5 bases left between them. CDR3 nucleotides: TGTGCCAGCAGCTTAGGGGATAATGAGCAGTTCTTC. This translates into CASSLGDNEQFF.

This rearrangement joins TRBV5-6 to TRBJ2-5, with 7 bases that match TRBD1. There are 14 residues in the CDR3. The V and J ends lost 2 bases and 2 bases, in that order; junction bases with no gene match: 3. Germline loops: CDR1 SGHDT, CDR2 YYEEEE. CDR3 in DNA: TGTGCCAGCAGCTTACAGGGGCTGCAAGAGACCCAGTACTTC. This translates into CASSLQGLQETQYF.

The CDR3 loop is CAWSVVGQGGTDTQYF. For the CDR3, the DNA is TGTGCCTGGAGTGTAGTAGGACAGGGGGGCACAGATACGCAGTATTTT. The rearrangement uses TRBV30 and TRBJ2-3; 10 bases match TRBD1. Trimming at V came to 0 bases and at J to 1 base, leaving 4 bases not matched to a gene. The germline CDR1 and CDR2 sequences are GTSNPN and SVGIG (reference sequence). The CDR3 runs 16 residues. Using reference TRBV30 and TRBJ2-3 for the parts outside the CDR3, the full variable domain is SQTIHQWPATLVQPVGSPLSLECTVEGTSNPNLYWYRQAAGRGLQLLFYSVGIGQISSEVPQNLSASRPQDRQFILSSKKLLLSDSGFYLCAWSVVGQGGTDTQYFGPGTRLTVL.

This sequence joins TRBV9 and TRBJ2-1, with D unclear. Germline loops: CDR1 SGDLS, CDR2 YYNGEE. Trimming took off 3 bases at V and 1 base at J, with 8 bases between the two ends. The CDR3 covers 14 residues. CDR3 protein: CASSADFSYNEQFF. The CDR3 region has the DNA TGTGCCAGCAGCGCCGACTTTTCCTACAATGAGCAGTTCTTC.

The chain is built from TRBV20-1 and TRBJ2-1; no definite D call. This CDR3 contains 10 residues. Germline lookup yields CDR1 DFQATT and CDR2 SNEGSKA (reference sequence). V was shortened by 6 bases and J by 10 bases, with 10 bases between the two germline ends. CDR3 in amino acids: CSALGPEQFF. The DNA of the CDR3 is TGCAGTGCCCTAGGCCCAGAGCAGTTCTTC.

This clone was observed a single time. The chain recombines TRBV16 with TRBJ2-7; TRBD2 might be the D (6 bases). Germline loops: CDR1 KGHSY, CDR2 FQNENV. Trimming stripped 3 bases from V and 7 bases from J, with 16 bases between. This CDR3 has 14 residues. For the CDR3, the DNA is TGTGCCAGCAGCCACGGGCGGGGCCTAGTAGAGCAGTACTTC. It codes for CASSHGRGLVEQYF.

V is TRBV27 and J is TRBJ1-3; D ambiguous. The CDR3 is made up of 19 amino acids. The germline V gene encodes CDR1 MNHEY and CDR2 SMNVEV (reference sequence). V was trimmed by 5 bases and J by 0 bases, leaving 23 bases between them. The CDR3 here is CASSPSVSTEFLSGNTIYF. The CDR3 coding sequence is TGTGCCAGCAGTCCGTCGGTCTCGACGGAATTCCTCTCTGGAAACACCATATATTTT.

The rearrangement links TRBV7-9 to TRBJ2-5; tentative D call: TRBD1 (5 bases). This CDR3 has 16 amino acids. Germline V lookup: CDR1 SEHNR, CDR2 FQNEAQ (reference sequence). The V end was cut by 5 bases, the J end by 2 bases, with 18 bases between. CDR3 sequence: CASSPPLGQKQETQYF. The CDR3 DNA sequence: TGTGCCAGCAGCCCCCCCCTTGGACAAAAGCAAGAGACCCAGTACTTC.

The chain carries TRBV6-5 and TRBJ2-5; D uncertain. V was trimmed by 6 bases and J by 5 bases, leaving 19 bases between them. The length of the CDR3 is 15 residues. Germline V gene data show CDR1 as MNHEY and CDR2 as SVGAGI. The CDR3 loop reads CASSSTVTFRETQYF. DNA of the CDR3: TGTGCCAGCAGCTCAACAGTCACCTTCAGGGAGACCCAGTACTTC.

The chain employs TRBV7-2 and TRBJ2-7; 10 positions match TRBD1. Germline assignment: CDR1 SGHTA and CDR2 FQGNSA. The junction had 4 bases not matched to a gene; V was cut back by 4 bases and J by 1 base. The CDR3 totals 15 residues. In nucleotides, the CDR3 is TGTGCCAGCAGCTGGTCGGGACAGGGGTCCTACGAGCAGTACTTC. Its translation: CASSWSGQGSYEQYF. Full variable domain (remainder filled in from reference TRBV7-2 and TRBJ2-7): GAGVSQSPSNKVTEKGKDVELRCDPISGHTALYWYRQSLGQGLEFLIYFQGNSAPDKSGLPSDRFSAERTGGSVSTLTIQRTQQEDSAVYLCASSWSGQGSYEQYFGPGTRLTVT.

This CDR3 is CASTLGVNEQFF. The CDR3 coding sequence is TGTGCCAGCACCTTGGGGGTGAATGAGCAGTTCTTC. V usage is TRBV11-2 and J usage is TRBJ2-1, with D perhaps assigned TRBD1 or TRBD2 (5 bases each). Trimming took 7 bases from V and 7 from J, leaving 11 bases between them. Germline V gene lookup returns CDR1 SGHAT and CDR2 FQNNGV. CDR3 length: 12 residues.

The rearrangement joins TRBV7-9 to TRBJ2-3; 8 nucleotides line up with TRBD2. Trimming removed 5 bases from V and 2 bases from J; junction bases left unmatched: 9. Looked up from germline, CDR1 is SEHNR and CDR2 is FQNEAQ (reference sequence). This CDR3 contains 16 residues. The CDR3 reads CASSVHPTSATDTQYF. CDR3 coding DNA: TGTGCCAGCAGCGTACACCCGACTAGCGCCACAGATACGCAGTATTTT.

The chain joins TRBV6-1 to TRBJ1-4, with unresolved D. The CDR3 spans 15 residues. Trimming cost V 2 bases and J 0 bases, with 7 bases left between them. CDR1 and CDR2 from the germline V gene are MNHNS and SASEGT. The CDR3 region has the DNA TGTGCCAGCAGTGAATCACGGGCAACTAATGAAAAACTGTTTTTT. Protein product: CASSESRATNEKLFF.

The rearrangement uses TRBV4-2 and TRBJ2-5; D is possibly TRBD2 (6 bases). V lost 1 base and J lost 5, with 14 bases in between. Germline V gives CDR1 LGHNA, CDR2 YNFKEQ. This CDR3 is 15 amino acids long. CDR3 sequence: CASSQVLLAHETQYF. CDR3 nucleotide sequence: TGTGCCAGCAGCCAAGTATTACTAGCCCACGAGACCCAGTACTTC.

The genes are TRBV28 and TRBJ2-7; 8 bases fit TRBD1. V lost 6 bases, J lost 4 bases, and 5 bases stayed unmatched. There are 13 residues in the CDR3. CDR1 is MDHEN, CDR2 SYDVKM, per germline. The CDR3 sequence is CASRPTGAYEQYF. CDR3 sequence (DNA): TGTGCCAGCAGGCCGACAGGGGCATACGAGCAGTACTTC.

The sample holds one count of this clone. Additional DNA sequences in this sample encode the identical CDR3. V is TRBV7-9 and J is TRBJ2-7; D unresolved. Germline-derived CDR1 and CDR2 are SEHNR and FQNEAQ (reference sequence). The ends were cut back, 0 bases at V and 3 bases at J, with 9 bases in the middle. The CDR3 is 14 residues long. The CDR3 DNA sequence: TGTGCCAGCAGCTTAGCAGGCCAGGACTACGAGCAGTACTTC. Translating gives CASSLAGQDYEQYF. The full variable domain, in which reference TRBV7-9 and TRBJ2-7 provide the parts outside the CDR3, is DTGVSQNPRHKITKRGQNVTFRCDPISEHNRLYWYRQTLGQGPEFLTYFQNEAQLEKSRLLSDRFSAERPKGSFSTLEIQRTEQGDSAMYLCASSLAGQDYEQYFGPGTRLTVT.

The gene calls are TRBV5-4 and TRBJ2-2; 8 bases match TRBD2. CDR3 length equals 16 residues. Germline CDR1 and CDR2: SGHNT and YYREEE (reference sequence). The junction had 7 bases not matched to a gene; V was cut back by 2 bases and J by 4 bases. Here the CDR3 DNA reads TGTGCCAGCAGCTTCGGGCGGGAGGCGGCCACCGGGGAGCTGTTTTTT. It codes for CASSFGREAATGELFF.

The V gene is TRBV21-1, the J gene TRBJ1-1; TRBD1 is the table's D call, not checked against the DNA. TRBV21-1 is marked as a pseudogene. The CDR3 sequence is 14 residues long. The CDR3 sequence: CASTLGVRDTEAFF. The DNA for the CDR3 is TGTGCCAGCACCTTAGGGGTACGGGACACTGAAGCTTTCTTT.

The V gene is TRBV6-5, the J gene TRBJ2-2; D perhaps matches TRBD1 (6 bases). This CDR3 is 13 amino acids long. Germline CDR1 reads MNHEY; CDR2 reads SVGAGI. V was cut by 6 bases and J by 5 bases, with 10 bases left in between. In nucleotides, the CDR3 is TGTGCCAGCAGGGATACAGGGACCGGGGAGCTGTTTTTT. It yields the protein CASRDTGTGELFF.

The chain combines TRBV19 with TRBJ1-1; D not certain. Germline CDR1 and CDR2: LNHDA and SQIVND (reference sequence). V was trimmed by 3 bases and J by 3 bases, leaving 8 bases between them. The CDR3 is made up of 13 amino acids. The CDR3 DNA follows: TGTGCCAGTAGTATTAGCTCCTACACTGAAGCTTTCTTT. Amino acid sequence: CASSISSYTEAFF.

This sequence joins TRBV7-9 and TRBJ2-1; D gene ambiguous. The CDR3 consists of 15 residues. Germline assignment: CDR1 SEHNR and CDR2 FQNEAQ (reference sequence). Trimming stripped 4 bases from V and 5 bases from J, with 15 bases between. In DNA form, the CDR3 reads TGTGCCAGCAGCTCTCTGGCAGTGAGAAACAATGAGCAGTTCTTC. It codes for CASSSLAVRNNEQFF.